This passage covers 9 T cell receptor beta chains from one sample sequenced in a study of read filtering for tumor transcriptome and immune sequencing. This library used around 400 ng RNA and molecular barcoded adaptors spanning alpha/delta and beta/gamma chains. TCRdb re-analysed the reads in MiXCR, keeping a single row per CDR3 protein. The data show about 40,000 distinct CDR3 sequences, roughly 10% seen once. The sequencing sample was made of a population of CD138-negative cells sorted from bone marrow. The receptors stem from a donor at least 40 years old with multiple myeloma.

This clonotype was seen many times. This sequence joins TRBV28 and TRBJ2-7, with D possibly being TRBD1 (6 bases). Germline V CDR1 and CDR2: MDHEN, SYDVKM. Deletions cut 4 bases from V and 7 bases from J, with 17 bases between. The CDR3 is 14 amino acids. For the CDR3, the DNA is TGTGCCAGCAGTTCCGGACAGAACCTGGGGGAGCAGTACTTC. Translated: CASSSGQNLGEQYF.

Note on this clonotype: Given a much more abundant clone one base away, this may be a read error. The chain links TRBV6-2 or TRBV6-3 to TRBJ2-3; D is possibly TRBD1 (5 bases). CDR1 MNHEY and CDR2 SVGEGT come from the germline V gene. This CDR3 is built from 12 residues. The CDR3 reads CASSYETDTRYF. CDR3 bases: TGTGCCAGCAGTTACGAGACAGATACGCGGTATTTT.

In its sample, this clonotype was seen many times. The chain recombines TRBV5-1 with TRBJ2-1, with 10 bases lining up with TRBD1. Germline assignment: CDR1 SGHRS and CDR2 YFSETQ. V shed 2 bases, J shed 7 bases, and the junction held 6 bases outside the gene matches. The CDR3 has 15 residues. CDR3 nucleotides: TGCGCCAGCAGCTTCGGGACAGGGGCCGGGAATGAGCAGTTCTTC. This sequence encodes CASSFGTGAGNEQFF.

This clonotype was found many times. The chain recombines TRBV7-9 with TRBJ2-7; D tentatively reads TRBD1 or TRBD2 (5 bases each). The V end lost 5 bases, the J end lost 6 bases, and 17 bases lay between the germline ends. CDR1 is SEHNR and CDR2 is FQNEAQ in the germline V gene (reference sequence). The CDR3 is 14 amino acids. This CDR3 is CASSPSLGDREQYF. In DNA, the CDR3 is TGTGCCAGCAGCCCAAGTTTAGGGGACCGCGAGCAGTACTTC.

This clonotype was counted ten times or more. The gene calls are TRBV12-3 or TRBV12-4 and TRBJ2-7; 7 bases map to TRBD1. V was clipped by 5 bases and J by 4 bases; unmatched bases: 8. The CDR3 has 14 amino acids. The CDR3 DNA is TGTGCCAGCAGTCCCTGGGACAGAGGATACGAGCAGTACTTC. Protein product: CASSPWDRGYEQYF.

This clonotype was seen repeatedly, ten times or more. The chain recombines TRBV12-3 or TRBV12-4 with TRBJ2-1; TRBD2 matches 12 bases. CDR3 length equals 21 residues. J lost 0 bases, V lost 6 bases, and 18 bases had no gene match. The DNA of the CDR3 is TGTGCCAGCAGCCTGACTAGCGGGGGCCGGGGGGGTCCAAGCTCCTACAATGAGCAGTTCTTC. Residues: CASSLTSGGRGGPSSYNEQFF.

This clonotype was seen many times. This sequence joins TRBV4-1 and TRBJ2-2; 9 bases align to TRBD1. CDR1 MGHRA and CDR2 YSYEKL come from the germline V gene. With 2 bases clipped from V and 5 bases from J, the junction kept 6 bases outside the gene matches. The CDR3 runs 16 residues. The CDR3 DNA follows: TGCGCCAGCAGCCAACTGGGACAGGGTTTGACCGGGGAGCTGTTTTTT. Translation gives CASSQLGQGLTGELFF.

Many counts were recorded for this clonotype. The chain employs TRBV6-1 and TRBJ1-5; TRBD1 might be the D (5 bases). The germline V gene has CDR1 MNHNS and CDR2 SASEGT. This CDR3 has 14 amino acids. The ends were cut back, 6 bases at V and 7 bases at J, with 16 bases in the middle. CDR3 DNA: TGTGCCAGCAGCGGGGACGGCTACTGGCAGCCCCAGCATTTT. Protein sequence: CASSGDGYWQPQHF.

This chain links TRBV7-6 with TRBJ2-2, with 9 bases that match TRBD2. The J segment lost 3 bases and the V segment lost 4 bases, leaving 9 bases of the junction unmatched. Germline lookup yields CDR1 SGHVS and CDR2 FNYEAQ. This CDR3 spans 17 amino acids. The CDR3 sequence: CASSSAGTSWDTGELFF. In DNA form, the CDR3 reads TGTGCCAGCAGCTCGGCCGGGACTAGCTGGGACACCGGGGAGCTGTTTTTT.